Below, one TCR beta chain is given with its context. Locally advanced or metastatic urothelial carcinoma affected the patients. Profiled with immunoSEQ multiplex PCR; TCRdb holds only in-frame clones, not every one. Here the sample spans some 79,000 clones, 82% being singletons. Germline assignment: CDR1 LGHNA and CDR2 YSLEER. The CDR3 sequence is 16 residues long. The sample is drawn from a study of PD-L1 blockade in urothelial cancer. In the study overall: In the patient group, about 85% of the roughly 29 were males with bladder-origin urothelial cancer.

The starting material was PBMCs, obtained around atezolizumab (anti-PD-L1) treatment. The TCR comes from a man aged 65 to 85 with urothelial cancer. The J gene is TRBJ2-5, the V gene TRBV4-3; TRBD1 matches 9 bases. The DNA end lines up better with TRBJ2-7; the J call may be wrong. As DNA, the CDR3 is TGCGCCAGCAGCCAAGATGGGACAGGGCCTTCCTACGAGCAGTACTTC. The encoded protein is CASSQDGTGPSYEQYF.